The clone carrying this T cell receptor (beta chain) has more than one count but fewer than ten. Its specificity is unknown. This record belongs to a study of identical twins. TCRdb processed the 5' RACE reads anew with MiXCR; each CDR3 protein has one entry. The table includes approximately 590,000 distinct CDR3 sequences, around 9.6% detected once. Study-wide results and limits: Excess twin sharing in beta out-of-frame sequences was weaker.

The length of the CDR3 is 17 residues. Germline assignment: CDR1 MGHDK and CDR2 SYGVNS. V shed 1 base and J 3 bases; nucleotides not matched to a gene: 8. The same data also went into a second study, on yellow fever vaccine responses in identical twins.

V usage is TRBV25-1 and J usage is TRBJ2-4, with TRBD2 matching 8 bases. Sequencing was carried out using PBMCs. The TCR comes from a woman aged 18-30 years in good health. DNA for the CDR3: TGTGCCAGCAGTGAATCTACGGGGGGGATGGTCAAAAACATTCAGTACTTC. It translates to CASSESTGGMVKNIQYF. The full variable domain, with the rest looked up from reference TRBV25-1 and TRBJ2-4, is EADIYQTPRYLVIGTGKKITLECSQTMGHDKMYWYQQDPGMELHLIHYSYGVNSTEKGDLSSESTVSRIRTEHFPLTLESARPSHTSQYLCASSESTGGMVKNIQYFGAGTRLSVL.